This T cell receptor (beta chain) stems from a study of neurological immune-mediated disorders. This clonotype came up many times. TCRdb called the 5' RACE reads again in MiXCR, with one record for every CDR3 protein. The table lists tens of thousands of distinct CDR3 sequences, approximately 3.6% of them singletons. J gave up 4 bases and V 3 bases, and 19 bases lay outside the gene matches. Germline loops: CDR1 KGHSH, CDR2 LQKENI. This CDR3 comprises 20 residues. The chain links TRBV18 to TRBJ1-3; the match to TRBD1 covers 9 bases. Material for sequencing was CD4+ T cells from blood. The clonotype comes from a woman aged 40 to 50 with multiple sclerosis. The CDR3 sequence: CASSPYHVVPGQGAGNTIYF. The DNA of the CDR3 is TGTGCCAGCTCACCCTACCATGTTGTTCCGGGACAGGGAGCAGGAAACACCATATATTTT.